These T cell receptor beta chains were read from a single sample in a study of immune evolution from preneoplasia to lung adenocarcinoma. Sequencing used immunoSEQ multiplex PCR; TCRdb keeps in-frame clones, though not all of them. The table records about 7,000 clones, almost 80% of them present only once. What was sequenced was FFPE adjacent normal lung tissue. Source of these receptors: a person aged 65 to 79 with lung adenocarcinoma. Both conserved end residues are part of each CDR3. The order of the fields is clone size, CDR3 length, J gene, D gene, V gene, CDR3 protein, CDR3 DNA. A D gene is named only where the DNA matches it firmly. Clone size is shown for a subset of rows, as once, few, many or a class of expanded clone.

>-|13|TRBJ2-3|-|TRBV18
CASSPELGGTQYF
TGTGCCAGCTCACCAGAGCTGGGCGGGACGCAGTATTTT
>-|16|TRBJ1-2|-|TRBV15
CATSRGQGGANYGYTF
TGTGCCACCAGCAGAGGGCAAGGGGGTGCGAACTATGGCTACACCTTC
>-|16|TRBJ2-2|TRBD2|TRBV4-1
CASSQDVGGDTGELFF
TGCGCCAGCAGCCAAGATGTCGGGGGGGACACCGGGGAGCTGTTTTTT
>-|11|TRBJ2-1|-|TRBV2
CASRPNYEQFF
TGTGCCAGCCGCCCCAACTATGAGCAGTTCTTC
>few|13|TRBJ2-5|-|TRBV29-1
CSVDASNWETQYF
TGCAGCGTTGATGCCTCCAATTGGGAGACCCAGTACTTC
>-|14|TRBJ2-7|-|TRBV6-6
CASSYSRVGDEQYF
TGTGCCAGCAGTTACTCGAGAGTCGGGGACGAGCAGTACTTC
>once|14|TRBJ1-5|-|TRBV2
CASTRGEGNQPQHF
TGTGCCAGCACAAGAGGGGAAGGCAATCAGCCCCAGCATTTT
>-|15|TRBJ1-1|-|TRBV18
CASSPRQSMNTEAFF
TGTGCCAGCTCACCAAGACAGTCCATGAACACTGAAGCTTTCTTT
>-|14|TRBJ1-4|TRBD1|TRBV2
CASSSDRTSEKLFF
TGTGCCAGCAGTTCGGACAGGACGAGTGAAAAACTGTTTTTT
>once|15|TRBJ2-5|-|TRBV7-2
CASSSFGPSWETQYF
TGTGCCAGCAGCTCCTTCGGACCGAGTTGGGAGACCCAGTACTTC
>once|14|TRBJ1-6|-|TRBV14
CASSQGSTPSPLHF
TGTGCCAGCAGCCAAGGCAGCACCCCTTCACCCCTCCACTTT
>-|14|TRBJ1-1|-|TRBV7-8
CASSFPGAYTEAFF
TGTGCCAGCAGCTTCCCGGGAGCTTACACTGAAGCTTTCTTT
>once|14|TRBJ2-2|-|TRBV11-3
CASSPGGVTGELFF
TGTGCCAGCAGCCCCGGGGGCGTTACCGGGGAGCTGTTTTTT
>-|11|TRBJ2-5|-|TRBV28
CASSPRETQYF
TGTGCCAGCAGTCCCCGGGAGACCCAGTACTTC
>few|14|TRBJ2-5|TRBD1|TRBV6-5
CASRRTGGMETQYF
TGTGCCAGCAGAAGGACAGGGGGCATGGAGACCCAGTACTTC
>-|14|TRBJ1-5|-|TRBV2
CASSEGQINQPQHF
TGTGCCAGCAGTGAAGGGCAGATCAATCAGCCCCAGCATTTT
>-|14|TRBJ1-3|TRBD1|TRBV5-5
CASSWGDRGNTIYF
TGTGCCAGCAGCTGGGGGGACAGGGGAAACACCATATATTTT
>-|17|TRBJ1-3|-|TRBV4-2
CASSQDLQGPSGNTIYF
TGTGCCAGCAGCCAAGATCTCCAGGGTCCCTCTGGAAACACCATATATTTT
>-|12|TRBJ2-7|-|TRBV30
CAWRADPREQYF
TGTGCCTGGAGGGCAGATCCGAGGGAGCAGTACTTC
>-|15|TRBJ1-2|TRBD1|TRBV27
CASSRVGQGTFGYTF
TGTGCCAGCAGTCGAGTCGGACAGGGAACTTTTGGCTACACCTTC
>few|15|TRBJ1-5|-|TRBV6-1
CASSRPGSGNQPQHF
TGTGCCAGCAGTAGGCCCGGATCGGGCAATCAGCCCCAGCATTTT
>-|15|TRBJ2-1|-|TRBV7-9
CASSPRLDAYNEQFF
TGTGCCAGCAGCCCGAGACTAGACGCCTACAATGAGCAGTTCTTC
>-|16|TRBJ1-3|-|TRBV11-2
CASSRNYGTLGNTIYF
TGTGCCAGCAGCCGAAATTACGGGACACTTGGAAACACCATATATTTT
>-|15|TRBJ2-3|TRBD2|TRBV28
CASSLSSGGADTQYF
TGTGCCAGCAGTTTATCGAGCGGGGGGGCAGATACGCAGTATTTT
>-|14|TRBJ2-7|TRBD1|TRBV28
CASSLLGQGYEQYF
TGTGCCAGCAGTTTATTGGGACAGGGTTACGAGCAGTACTTC
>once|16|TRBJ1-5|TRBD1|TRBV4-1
CASSQVPGQGDQPQHF
TGCGCCAGCAGCCAAGTACCGGGACAGGGAGATCAGCCCCAGCATTTT
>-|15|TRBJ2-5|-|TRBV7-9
CASYRGLSRQETQYF
TGTGCCAGCTATAGAGGACTATCTCGCCAAGAGACCCAGTACTTC
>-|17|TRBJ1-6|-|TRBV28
CASSFIKASSYNSPLHF
TGTGCCAGCAGTTTTATTAAAGCGAGCTCCTATAATTCACCCCTCCACTTT
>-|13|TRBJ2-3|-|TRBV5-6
CASTGKSTDTQYF
TGTGCCAGCACGGGTAAGAGCACAGATACGCAGTATTTT
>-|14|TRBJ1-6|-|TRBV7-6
CASSLALGDSPLHF
TGTGCCAGCAGCTTAGCTCTAGGAGATTCACCCCTCCACTTT
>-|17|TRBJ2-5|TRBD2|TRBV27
CASSLGLAGGMGETQYF
TGTGCCAGCAGCCTAGGACTAGCGGGGGGAATGGGTGAGACCCAGTACTTC
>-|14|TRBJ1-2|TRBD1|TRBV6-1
CASRARGQGHGYTF
TGTGCCAGCAGAGCTAGAGGACAGGGCCATGGCTACACCTTC
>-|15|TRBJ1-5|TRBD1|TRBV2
CASSRDRGIDQPQHF
TGTGCCAGCAGCCGAGACAGGGGGATAGATCAGCCCCAGCATTTT
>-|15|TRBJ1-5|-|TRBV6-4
CASVRRGESNQPQHF
TGTGCCAGCGTGCGTAGGGGGGAAAGCAATCAGCCCCAGCATTTT
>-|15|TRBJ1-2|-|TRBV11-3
CASSLAVPAAHGYTF
TGTGCCAGCAGCTTAGCAGTCCCAGCGGCGCATGGCTACACCTTC
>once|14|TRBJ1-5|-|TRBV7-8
CASSGHNDNQPQHF
TGTGCCAGCAGTGGACATAATGACAATCAGCCCCAGCATTTT
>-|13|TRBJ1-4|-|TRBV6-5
CASAGTPNEKLFF
TGTGCCAGCGCGGGGACTCCTAATGAAAAACTGTTTTTT
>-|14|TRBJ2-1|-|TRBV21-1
CASSLSLRGREQFF
TGTGCCAGCAGCCTTAGTCTCCGGGGCCGTGAGCAGTTCTTC
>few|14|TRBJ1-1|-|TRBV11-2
CASSLGGSSTEAFF
TGTGCCAGCAGCTTAGGGGGCAGTAGTACTGAAGCTTTCTTT
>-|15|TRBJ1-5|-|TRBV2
CASSPLMGAGQPQHF
TGTGCCAGCAGTCCCCTGATGGGGGCTGGGCAGCCCCAGCATTTT
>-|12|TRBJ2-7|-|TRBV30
CAWSPGRYEQYF
TGTGCCTGGAGTCCCGGGCGCTACGAGCAGTACTTC
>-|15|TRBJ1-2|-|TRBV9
CASSVVGGGGYGYTF
TGTGCCAGCAGCGTAGTGGGCGGTGGGGGGTATGGCTACACCTTC
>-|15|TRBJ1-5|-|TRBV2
CASTTGTDSNQPQHF
TGTGCCAGCACTACCGGGACGGATAGCAATCAGCCCCAGCATTTT
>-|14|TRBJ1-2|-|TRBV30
CAWSRGEANYGYTF
TGTGCCTGGAGCAGGGGAGAGGCTAACTATGGCTACACCTTC
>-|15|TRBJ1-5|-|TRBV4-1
CASSQRGGSDQPQHF
TGCGCCAGCAGCCAAAGGGGGGGGTCGGATCAGCCCCAGCATTTT
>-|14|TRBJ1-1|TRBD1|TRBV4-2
CASSHPQGGSEAFF
TGTGCCAGCAGCCACCCACAGGGGGGCTCTGAAGCTTTCTTT
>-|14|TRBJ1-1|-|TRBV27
CASSLGQGYTEAFF
TGTGCCAGCAGTTTAGGGCAGGGGTACACTGAAGCTTTCTTT
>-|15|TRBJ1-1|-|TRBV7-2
CASSLMGISNTEAFF
TGTGCCAGCAGCCTAATGGGAATATCGAACACTGAAGCTTTCTTT
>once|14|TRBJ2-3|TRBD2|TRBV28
CASSTSAREGRSYF
TGTGCCAGCAGTACTAGCGCCCGGGAGGGTCGTTCATATTTT
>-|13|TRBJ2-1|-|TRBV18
CASSTDPYNEQFF
TGTGCCAGCTCAACCGACCCCTACAATGAGCAGTTCTTC